This T cell receptor (beta chain) was sequenced in a study of vaccination and CD4 T cells after COVID-19. Study-wide context: Two of the convalescents were Hispanic, and the group consisted of six males and four females. Post-COVID specimens were obtained a median around 92 days after diagnosis (range 35 to 161).

Germline V gives CDR1 LNHDA, CDR2 SQIVND (reference sequence). The CDR3 loop spans 14 amino acids. Deletions cut 7 bases from V and 6 bases from J, with 13 bases between. The treatment: roughly 11-day PBMC culture with coronavirus spike peptide pools or control peptides (ViraFEST assay). Cultured CD4+ T cell DNA was sequenced using the Oncomine TCR Beta short-read assay. TCRdb re-called the PCR reads with MiXCR, one entry per CDR3 protein. The sample records 15,000 or so distinct CDR3 sequences, 40% to 55% being singletons. Points on this clonotype: What it binds is unknown.

The source of this sequence is a human donor who received a COVID-19 vaccine. The chain has TRBV19 and TRBJ1-6; D is uncertain. The sample in question was CD4+ T cells from blood, cultured in vitro, obtained before SARS-CoV-2 vaccination. CDR3 sequence (DNA): TGTGCCAGTACTATTAAGGGATCTAATTCACCCCTCCACTTT. Its translation: CASTIKGSNSPLHF.